The T cell receptor beta chain under discussion was sequenced for a study of T cells after posttransplantation cyclophosphamide. This clone was recorded many times. The target antigen is unknown. One end of the junction varies from germline; a read error may be responsible. General study points: Tissue-infiltrating T cells from skin or gut overlapped little with blood T cells. After PTCy, TRB diversity resembled that of CNI/methotrexate controls. Later post-transplant blood repertoires were often dominated by donor CD8+ memory clones.

The CDR3 is 8 amino acids. Germline CDR1 reads DFQATT; CDR2 reads SNEGSKA (reference sequence). TCRdb keeps only in-frame clones here, not all; method: immunoSEQ multiplex PCR. The repertoire consists of around 13,000 clones, none detected only once. Cyclophosphamide on days +3 and +4 followed busulfan-fludarabine conditioning and a marrow graft. The receptor's source is a female patient in her forties or fifties who received an allogeneic stem cell transplant from an unrelated donor, was CMV-positive, and had acute GVHD only. The graft donor may have given rise to some T cells. The specimen was PBMCs, collected after allogeneic stem cell transplant with posttransplant cyclophosphamide. V is TRBV20-1 and J is TRBJ1-1; D uncertain. CDR3 nucleotide sequence: TGCAGTGCTAGAGATCGGGACTTT. Protein product: CSARDRDF.